This passage covers 31 T cell receptor beta chains from one sample sequenced in a study of cytomegalovirus exposure and HLA in healthy donors. Use of 60 Vbeta and 13 Jbeta primers characterized the PCR. Measured with immunoSEQ multiplex PCR; TCRdb has only the in-frame clones, and not every one. The data contain roughly 150,000 clones, approximately 70% of them singletons. The sequenced material came from PBMCs. Source of these receptors: a woman between 18 and 30 years old in good health and CMV-seropositive.

This clone was detected a few times. Germline is not matched at one junction end, which may reflect a read error. Here the CDR3 reads CSSSLPFGAGIYEQFF. CDR3 coding DNA: TGTTCCAGCAGCTTACCGTTCGGAGCGGGGATCTATGAGCAGTTCTTC. The chain is built from TRBV7-9 and TRBJ2-1, with 7 bases fitting TRBD2. Looked up from germline, CDR1 is SEHNR and CDR2 is FQNEAQ (reference sequence). The CDR3 is 16 amino acids.

This clone occurred once. This rearrangement joins TRBV28 to TRBJ2-7; 9 nucleotides align to TRBD1. Germline V gene data show CDR1 as MDHEN and CDR2 as SYDVKM. The CDR3 is made up of 13 amino acids. V lost 5 bases, J lost 5 bases, and 4 bases stayed unmatched. The CDR3 DNA is TGTGCCAGCAGTCTACAGGGGGCACACGAGCAGTACTTC. This codes for CASSLQGAHEQYF.

The gene calls are TRBV6-1 and TRBJ1-5; tentatively, D is TRBD1 (6 bases). The germline CDR1 and CDR2 sequences are MNHNS and SASEGT. The V and J ends lost 1 base and 3 bases respectively, with 10 bases between them. The CDR3 loop spans 15 amino acids. The CDR3 nucleotides read TGTGCCAGCAGTGAAGTTTGGGACAACAATCAGCCCCAGCATTTT. This encodes CASSEVWDNNQPQHF.

V usage is TRBV2 and J usage is TRBJ2-5; D may be TRBD2 (6 bases). This CDR3 has 17 amino acids. CDR1 and CDR2 from the germline V gene are SNHLY and FYNNEI. The V end lost 4 bases, the J end lost 2 bases, and 20 bases lay between the germline ends. The chain's CDR3 is CASSGGTHDLRQETQYF. The CDR3 DNA reads as TGTGCCAGCAGTGGCGGGACGCACGATCTAAGACAAGAGACCCAGTACTTC.

The chain links TRBV5-4 to TRBJ1-4; D perhaps matches TRBD1 (6 bases). V was clipped by 6 bases and J by 8 bases, with 17 bases between them. This CDR3 has 14 residues. Germline CDR1 reads SGHNT; CDR2 reads YYREEE (reference sequence). CDR3 nucleotide sequence: TGTGCCAGCAACAATTTACAGGGTAGGGAAAAACTGTTTTTT. Translated, it gives CASNNLQGREKLFF.

The genes are TRBV12-2 and TRBJ1-2; the table calls TRBD1, which could not be checked here. TRBV12-2 is designated a pseudogene. This CDR3 spans 14 amino acids. CDR3 sequence reads: CASRRGQVNYGYTF. The CDR3 DNA follows: TGTGCAAGTCGCAGGGGACAGGTGAACTATGGCTACACCTTC.

This clone was observed a single time. The rearrangement uses TRBV15 and TRBJ2-5; the D gene is possibly TRBD1 (6 bases). Germline V gives CDR1 LNHNV, CDR2 YYDKDF (reference sequence). Trimming stripped 5 bases from V and 3 bases from J, with 13 bases between. The CDR3 runs 14 residues. The DNA for the CDR3 is TGTGCCACCAGCCGAGGACAGCGCGAAGAGACCCAGTACTTC. It translates to CATSRGQREETQYF.

This clone was counted only a few times. The V gene is TRBV4-3, the J gene TRBJ2-1; D gene unclear. V was shortened by 4 bases and J by 10 bases, with 17 bases between the two germline ends. Germline assignment: CDR1 LGHNA and CDR2 YSLEER. There are 14 residues in the CDR3. CDR3 coding DNA: TGCGCCAGCAGCCTACGGGTCATGCAAGGCGAGCAGTTCTTC. Its protein is CASSLRVMQGEQFF.

J is TRBJ2-5 and V is TRBV6-1; 10 nucleotides align to TRBD2. V lost 1 base, J lost 4 bases, and 6 bases stayed unmatched. This CDR3 comprises 16 residues. Germline V gives CDR1 MNHNS, CDR2 SASEGT. CDR3 coding DNA: TGTGCCAGCAGTGAAGAGATAGCGGGGGGTAGAGAGACCCAGTACTTC. Protein sequence: CASSEEIAGGRETQYF.

The genes are TRBV6-6 and TRBJ2-5, with D perhaps TRBD1 (6 bases). The CDR3 is made up of 14 amino acids. V was pared by 6 bases and J by 2 bases, with 13 bases between. Per germline, CDR1 MNHNY and CDR2 SVGAGI (reference sequence). The CDR3 loop reads CASRRTASQETQYF. In nucleotides, the CDR3 is TGTGCCAGCAGGCGGACAGCTTCTCAAGAGACCCAGTACTTC.

The V call is TRBV9, the J call TRBJ2-1; D ambiguous. Germline loops: CDR1 SGDLS, CDR2 YYNGEE. This CDR3 has 14 residues. The V end was cut by 4 bases, the J end by 7 bases, with 15 bases between. The CDR3: CASSSRHPSNEQFF. DNA of the CDR3: TGTGCCAGCAGCTCTCGACACCCCAGTAATGAGCAGTTCTTC.

The chain joins TRBV6-1 to TRBJ2-7, with 9 bases matching TRBD1. The CDR3 loop spans 15 amino acids. Losses at the gene ends were 1 base for V and 2 bases for J; bases not matched to a gene: 3. Per germline, CDR1 MNHNS and CDR2 SASEGT. In DNA, the CDR3 is TGTGCCAGCAGTGAAGAGACAGGGGGACCCTACGAGCAGTACTTC. Its translation is CASSEETGGPYEQYF.

The CDR3 bases are TGTGCCAGCAGCTTAGCGACAGGGTGGCCCGGGGAGCTGTTTTTT. Encoded protein: CASSLATGWPGELFF. The chain links TRBV7-2 to TRBJ2-2; TRBD1 aligns across 7 bases. Germline V CDR1 and CDR2: SGHTA, FQGNSA. Unmatched junction bases numbered 4, after V lost 0 bases and J lost 6 bases. This CDR3 comprises 15 residues.

DNA for the CDR3: TGTGCCAGCATGGGTGGCAGAGCGTACCAAGAGACCCAGTACTTC. This sequence encodes CASMGGRAYQETQYF. The V gene is TRBV11-2, the J gene TRBJ2-5; D is unresolved. The CDR3 loop spans 15 amino acids. V lost 7 bases, J lost 0 bases, and 15 bases lay in between. Germline-derived CDR1 and CDR2 are SGHAT and FQNNGV.

The chain employs TRBV7-3 and TRBJ2-1; the D gene is possibly TRBD2 (6 bases). The CDR3 has 14 residues. Germline CDR1 SGHTA, CDR2 FQGTGA. The V end lost 5 bases, the J end lost 7 bases, and 15 bases lay between the germline ends. The CDR3 nucleotides read TGTGCCAGCAGCCAATCGGGAGTGTTAAATGAGCAGTTCTTC. As protein: CASSQSGVLNEQFF.

The chain uses TRBV30 and TRBJ1-1, with D unclear. The CDR3 extends over 14 amino acids. Trimming removed 1 base at V and 2 bases at J, with 11 bases between. Germline V gene lookup returns CDR1 GTSNPN and CDR2 SVGIG (reference sequence). Here the CDR3 reads CAWSGSTSNTEAFF. CDR3 nucleotide sequence: TGTGCCTGGAGTGGATCGACAAGTAACACTGAAGCTTTCTTT.

The chain joins TRBV29-1 to TRBJ2-1, with D possibly being TRBD1 (5 bases). The V end lost 2 bases, the J end lost 10 bases, and 12 bases lay between the germline ends. This CDR3 is 12 amino acids long. The V gene's germline CDR1 is SQVTM and CDR2 ANQGSEA. The CDR3 protein is CSVEKQASEQFF. CDR3 coding DNA: TGCAGCGTTGAAAAACAGGCCAGCGAGCAGTTCTTC.

This clone was counted only a few times. This chain connects TRBV6-5 to TRBJ2-1; TRBD2 might be the D (5 bases). From germline, CDR1 is MNHEY and CDR2 SVGAGI. V lost 2 bases to trimming and J lost 9 bases, with 11 bases between them. The CDR3 runs to 13 residues. The CDR3 DNA follows: TGTGCCAGCAGTTACACCAGAGGGCTTGAGCAGTTCTTC. Protein: CASSYTRGLEQFF.

The chain uses TRBV5-1 and TRBJ2-4; TRBD1 matches at 7 bases. The CDR3 runs to 19 residues. Germline V lookup: CDR1 SGHRS, CDR2 YFSETQ. V shed 3 bases and J 0 bases; nucleotides not matched to a gene: 15. The CDR3 sequence: CASSSEPKDRLIAKNIQYF. The CDR3 DNA follows: TGCGCCAGCAGCTCAGAACCGAAGGACAGGTTAATAGCCAAAAACATTCAGTACTTC.

The chain has TRBV7-9 and TRBJ2-3; 14 nucleotides agree with TRBD2. CDR1 and CDR2 (germline): SEHNR, FQNEAQ (reference sequence). Losses at the gene ends were 4 bases for V and 6 bases for J; bases not matched to a gene: 6. This CDR3 is built from 16 residues. CDR3 amino acids: CASSYGLAGGRDTQYF. The DNA of the CDR3 is TGTGCCAGCAGCTACGGACTAGCGGGGGGACGGGATACGCAGTATTTT.

The chain employs TRBV15 and TRBJ2-1; D might be TRBD1 (5 bases). CDR3 length: 18 amino acids. V shed 1 base and J shed 4 bases, with 20 bases lying between them. CDR1 is LNHNV and CDR2 is YYDKDF in the germline V gene (reference sequence). CDR3 amino acids: CATSRVFKTDRSYNEQFF. As DNA, the CDR3 is TGTGCCACCAGCAGAGTTTTTAAGACAGACCGTTCTTACAATGAGCAGTTCTTC. Full variable domain (remainder filled in from reference TRBV15 and TRBJ2-1): DAMVIQNPRYQVTQFGKPVTLSCSQTLNHNVMYWYQQKSSQAPKLLFHYYDKDFNNEADTPDNFQSRRPNTSFCFLDIRSPGLGDTAMYLCATSRVFKTDRSYNEQFFGPGTRLTVL.

This chain uses TRBV5-6 with TRBJ2-7, with a possible D match to TRBD1 (6 bases). The CDR3 is 16 residues long. CDR1 and CDR2 (germline): SGHDT, YYEEEE. V lost 4 bases and J 3 bases, leaving 20 bases between the germline ends. This CDR3 reads CASSDNRAVTVYEQYF. Here the CDR3 DNA reads TGTGCCAGCAGCGATAACAGGGCTGTCACAGTCTACGAGCAGTACTTC.

The gene calls are TRBV9 and TRBJ2-3; no reliable D call. Trimming stripped 1 base from V and 4 bases from J, with 4 bases between. The CDR3 is made up of 12 amino acids. Germline CDR1 is SGDLS and CDR2 is YYNGEE. CDR3 sequence reads: CASSVPADTQYF. As DNA, the CDR3 is TGTGCCAGCAGCGTACCCGCAGATACGCAGTATTTT.

The chain recombines TRBV5-1 with TRBJ1-1, with 10 nucleotides matching TRBD1. The V gene end was trimmed by 4 bases and the J gene end by 2 bases; junction bases not matched to a gene: 8. The length of the CDR3 is 16 residues. Per germline, CDR1 SGHRS and CDR2 YFSETQ. CDR3 amino acids: CASSLSGQGGNTEAFF. For the CDR3, the DNA is TGCGCCAGCAGCCTGTCTGGACAGGGGGGAAACACTGAAGCTTTCTTT.

The rearrangement links TRBV6-1 to TRBJ1-5; maybe TRBD1 (6 bases). Germline CDR1 and CDR2: MNHNS and SASEGT. CDR3 length equals 14 residues. V was shortened by 5 bases and J by 4 bases, with 12 bases between the two germline ends. DNA for the CDR3: TGTGCCAGCAGTTTTCGGACAGTAAATCAGCCCCAGCATTTT. Its translation: CASSFRTVNQPQHF.

The rearrangement joins TRBV5-4 to TRBJ2-1; 8 bases map to TRBD2. Germline values: CDR1 SGHNT, CDR2 YYREEE (reference sequence). The CDR3 totals 14 residues. The V and J ends lost 7 bases and 8 bases, in that order; junction bases with no gene match: 11. CDR3 protein: CASRPHGGAHEQFF. The CDR3 coding sequence is TGTGCCAGCCGACCCCACGGGGGGGCCCATGAGCAGTTCTTC.

This clone was observed a few times. The chain joins TRBV7-9 to TRBJ2-3; D is unclear. The CDR3 runs to 15 residues. The V and J ends lost 5 bases and 0 bases respectively, with 12 bases between them. Germline V lookup: CDR1 SEHNR, CDR2 FQNEAQ (reference sequence). The CDR3 spells CASSRDSFSTDTQYF. Here the CDR3 DNA reads TGTGCCAGCAGCCGAGACTCTTTTAGCACAGATACGCAGTATTTT.

This sequence joins TRBV9 and TRBJ2-1; 9 bases map to TRBD2. This CDR3 has 15 residues. Unmatched junction bases numbered 7, after V lost 4 bases and J lost 5 bases. Germline assignment: CDR1 SGDLS and CDR2 YYNGEE. CDR3 residues: CASSPLAGIDNEQFF. CDR3 DNA sequence: TGTGCCAGCAGCCCCCTAGCGGGGATCGACAATGAGCAGTTCTTC.

The V gene is TRBV28, the J gene TRBJ2-3, with 7 bases fitting TRBD2. The CDR3 length is 15 residues. Germline V gene sequence: CDR1 MDHEN, CDR2 SYDVKM. Unmatched junction bases numbered 8, after V lost 6 bases and J lost 2 bases. CDR3 sequence: CASRNSLAATDTQYF. CDR3 nucleotide sequence: TGTGCCAGCAGAAACAGCCTAGCGGCCACAGATACGCAGTATTTT.

V usage is TRBV4-3 and J usage is TRBJ1-1; the D is unclear. V gave up 1 base and J gave up 3 bases, with 21 bases separating them. Per the germline V gene, CDR1 is LGHNA and CDR2 is YSLEER. The CDR3 is made up of 18 amino acids. Here the CDR3 reads CASSQGLPGRWLDTEAFF. Here the CDR3 DNA reads TGCGCCAGCAGCCAAGGACTTCCGGGGAGGTGGCTAGACACTGAAGCTTTCTTT.

This clone occurred a few times. The chain couples TRBV18 to TRBJ2-3; possible D gene TRBD1, 6 bases. The V end was cut by 3 bases, the J end by 0 bases, with 13 bases between. Germline V lookup: CDR1 KGHSH, CDR2 LQKENI. The CDR3 is 16 amino acids. CDR3 loop: CASSPPRGISTDTQYF. The CDR3 coding sequence is TGTGCCAGCTCACCCCCGAGGGGGATCAGCACAGATACGCAGTATTTT.